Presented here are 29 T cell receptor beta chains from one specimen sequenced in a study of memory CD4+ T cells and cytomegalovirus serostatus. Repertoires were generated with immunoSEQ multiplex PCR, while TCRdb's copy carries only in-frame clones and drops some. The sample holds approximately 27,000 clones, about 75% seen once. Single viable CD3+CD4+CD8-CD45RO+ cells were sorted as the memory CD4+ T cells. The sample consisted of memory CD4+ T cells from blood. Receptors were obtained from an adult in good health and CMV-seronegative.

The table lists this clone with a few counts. This CDR3 is CASSRIYGTEAFF. CDR3 in DNA: TGTGCCAGCAGCCGAATCTACGGGACTGAAGCTTTCTTT. This chain links TRBV7-2 with TRBJ1-1; D unresolved. This CDR3 region has 13 residues. Germline lookup yields CDR1 SGHTA and CDR2 FQGNSA. V was shortened by 5 bases and J by 5 bases, with 12 bases between the two germline ends.

CDR3 in DNA: TGTGCCAGCAGTTCTAGGCATGCAAACTATGGCTACACCTTC. It translates to CASSSRHANYGYTF. The chain recombines TRBV6-6 with TRBJ1-2, with D unresolved. V was trimmed by 4 bases and J by 2 bases, leaving 11 bases between them. The CDR3 sequence is 14 residues long. CDR1 is MNHNY and CDR2 is SVGAGI in the germline V gene (reference sequence).

The CDR3 DNA reads as TGTGCCACCTCAGACCCAACTAATGAAAAACTGTTTTTT. This translates into CATSDPTNEKLFF. J is TRBJ1-4 and V is TRBV10-3; D is uncertain. CDR1 is ENHRY and CDR2 is SYGVKD in the germline V gene. The CDR3 extends over 13 amino acids. V was trimmed by 10 bases and J by 0 bases, leaving 9 bases between them.

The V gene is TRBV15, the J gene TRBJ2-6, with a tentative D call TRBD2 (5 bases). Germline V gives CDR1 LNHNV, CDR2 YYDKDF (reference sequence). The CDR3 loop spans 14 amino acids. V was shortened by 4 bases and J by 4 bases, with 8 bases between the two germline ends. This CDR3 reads CATSIRGGANVLTF. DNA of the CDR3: TGTGCCACCAGCATCCGGGGAGGGGCCAACGTCCTGACTTTC.

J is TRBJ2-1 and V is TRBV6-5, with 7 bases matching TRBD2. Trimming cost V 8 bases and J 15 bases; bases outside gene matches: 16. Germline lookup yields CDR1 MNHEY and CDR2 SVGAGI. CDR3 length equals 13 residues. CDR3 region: CASHPRDSGGWFF. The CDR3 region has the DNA TGTGCCAGCCATCCCAGGGACTCCGGGGGGTGGTTCTTC.

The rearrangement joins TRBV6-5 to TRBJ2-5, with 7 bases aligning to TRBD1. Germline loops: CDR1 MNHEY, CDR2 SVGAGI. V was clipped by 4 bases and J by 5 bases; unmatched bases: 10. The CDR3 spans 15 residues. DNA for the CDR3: TGTGCCAGCAGTTCGGGACAGAGGACCGTGGAGACCCAGTACTTC. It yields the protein CASSSGQRTVETQYF.

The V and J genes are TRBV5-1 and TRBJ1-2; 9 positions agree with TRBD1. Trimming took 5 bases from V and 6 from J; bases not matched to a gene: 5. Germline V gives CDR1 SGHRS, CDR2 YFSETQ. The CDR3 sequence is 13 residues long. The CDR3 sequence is CASRSRTGDGYTF. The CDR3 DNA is TGCGCCAGCAGGAGCCGGACAGGGGATGGCTACACCTTC.

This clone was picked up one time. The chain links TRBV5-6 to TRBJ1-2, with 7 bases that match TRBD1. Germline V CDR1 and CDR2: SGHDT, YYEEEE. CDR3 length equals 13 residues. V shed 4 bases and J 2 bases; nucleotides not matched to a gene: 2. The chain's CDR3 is CASSPDRNYGYTF. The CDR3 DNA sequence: TGTGCCAGCAGCCCGGACAGGAACTATGGCTACACCTTC.

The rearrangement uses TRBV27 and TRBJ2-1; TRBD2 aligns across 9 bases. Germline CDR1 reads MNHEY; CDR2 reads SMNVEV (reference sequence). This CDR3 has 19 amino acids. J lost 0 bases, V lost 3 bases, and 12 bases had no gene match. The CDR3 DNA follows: TGTGCCAGCAGTTTCCCTCGTGGCGGGAGGGTTACCTCCTACAATGAGCAGTTCTTC. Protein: CASSFPRGGRVTSYNEQFF.

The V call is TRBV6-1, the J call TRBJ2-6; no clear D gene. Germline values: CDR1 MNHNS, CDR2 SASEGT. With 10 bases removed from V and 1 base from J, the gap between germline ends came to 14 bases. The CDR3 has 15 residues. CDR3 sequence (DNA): TGTGCCACCAAGAAAGAGTTTTCTGGGGCCAACGTCCTGACTTTC. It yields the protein CATKKEFSGANVLTF.

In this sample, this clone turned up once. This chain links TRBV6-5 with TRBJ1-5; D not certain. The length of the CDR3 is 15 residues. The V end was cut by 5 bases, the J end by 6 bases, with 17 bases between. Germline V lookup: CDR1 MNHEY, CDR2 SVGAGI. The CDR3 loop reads CASSQGRSGSQPQHF. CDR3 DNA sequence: TGTGCCAGCAGTCAAGGACGGTCTGGGAGTCAGCCCCAGCATTTT.

The CDR3 loop is CASSPGTSGGTDTQYF. The CDR3 DNA is TGTGCCAGCAGTCCTGGGACTAGCGGGGGCACAGATACGCAGTATTTT. The rearrangement joins TRBV28 to TRBJ2-3, with 13 bases matching TRBD2. CDR1 and CDR2 from the germline V gene are MDHEN and SYDVKM. The CDR3 has 16 amino acids. After removal of 5 bases from V and 1 base from J, the junction contained 3 bases not matched to a gene.

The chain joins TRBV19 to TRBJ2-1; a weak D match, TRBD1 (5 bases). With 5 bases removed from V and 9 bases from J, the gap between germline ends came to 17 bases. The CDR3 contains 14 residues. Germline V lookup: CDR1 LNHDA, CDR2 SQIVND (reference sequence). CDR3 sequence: CASSPGAGLGEQFF. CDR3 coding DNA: TGTGCCAGTAGTCCCGGAGCAGGGTTGGGTGAGCAGTTCTTC.

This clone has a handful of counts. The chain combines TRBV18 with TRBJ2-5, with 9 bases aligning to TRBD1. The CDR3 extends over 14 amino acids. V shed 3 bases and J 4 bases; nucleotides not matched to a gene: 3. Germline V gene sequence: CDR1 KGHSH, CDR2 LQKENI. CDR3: CASSPGQGIETQYF. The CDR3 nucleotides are TGTGCCAGCTCACCTGGACAGGGGATAGAGACCCAGTACTTC.

The CDR3, as DNA: TGTGCCAGCTCTTCGAACACTGAAGCTTTCTTT. The encoded protein is CASSSNTEAFF. The chain combines TRBV25-1 with TRBJ1-1; no clear D gene. The CDR3 totals 11 residues. V gave up 8 bases and J gave up 1 base, with 5 bases separating them. Per germline, CDR1 MGHDK and CDR2 SYGVNS.

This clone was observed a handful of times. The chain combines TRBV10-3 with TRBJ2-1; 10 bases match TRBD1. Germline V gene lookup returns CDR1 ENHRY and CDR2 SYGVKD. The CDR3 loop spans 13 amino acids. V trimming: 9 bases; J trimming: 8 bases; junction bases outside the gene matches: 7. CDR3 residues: CAMSGTGVHEQFF. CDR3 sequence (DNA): TGTGCCATGAGCGGGACAGGGGTGCATGAGCAGTTCTTC.

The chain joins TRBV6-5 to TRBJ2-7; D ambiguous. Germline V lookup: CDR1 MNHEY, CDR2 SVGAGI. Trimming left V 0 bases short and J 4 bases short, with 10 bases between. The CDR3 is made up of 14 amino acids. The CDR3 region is CASSYSRIGYEQYF. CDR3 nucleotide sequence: TGTGCCAGCAGTTACTCGAGAATCGGTTACGAGCAGTACTTC.

CDR3 residues: CATYKRGGGTRGYTF. The DNA for the CDR3 is TGTGCCACCTATAAAAGAGGGGGGGGGACTCGGGGCTACACCTTC. This chain connects TRBV6-5 to TRBJ1-2, with a possible D match to TRBD1 (6 bases). This CDR3 is 15 amino acids long. Germline V lookup: CDR1 MNHEY, CDR2 SVGAGI. Trimming shortened V by 10 bases and J by 8 bases, and 26 bases separated the two germline ends.

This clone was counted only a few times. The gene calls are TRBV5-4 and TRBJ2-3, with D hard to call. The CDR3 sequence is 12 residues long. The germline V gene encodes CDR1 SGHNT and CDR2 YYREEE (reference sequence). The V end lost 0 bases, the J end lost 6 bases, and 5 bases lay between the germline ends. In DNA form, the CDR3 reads TGTGCCAGCAGCTTGGACTCGGATACGCAGTATTTT. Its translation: CASSLDSDTQYF.

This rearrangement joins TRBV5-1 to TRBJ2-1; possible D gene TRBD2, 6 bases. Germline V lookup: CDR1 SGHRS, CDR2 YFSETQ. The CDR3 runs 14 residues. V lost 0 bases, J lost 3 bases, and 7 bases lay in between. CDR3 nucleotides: TGCGCCAGCAGCTTGGACGGGGGCTACAATGAGCAGTTCTTC. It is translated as CASSLDGGYNEQFF.

The chain's CDR3 is CASSLDRGRDGYTF. The CDR3 region has the DNA TGTGCCAGCAGCTTGGACAGGGGTAGGGATGGCTACACCTTC. The chain links TRBV5-4 to TRBJ1-2, with TRBD1 matching 7 bases. From germline, CDR1 is SGHNT and CDR2 YYREEE (reference sequence). The ends lost 0 bases at V and 6 bases at J; junction bases unmatched: 5. The CDR3 is 14 amino acids.

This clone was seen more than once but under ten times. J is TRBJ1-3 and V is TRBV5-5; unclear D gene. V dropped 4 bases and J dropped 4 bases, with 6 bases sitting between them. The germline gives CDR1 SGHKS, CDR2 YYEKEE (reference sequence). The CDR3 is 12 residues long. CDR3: CASSRLGNTIYF. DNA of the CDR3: TGTGCCAGCAGCCGCCTGGGAAACACCATATATTTT.

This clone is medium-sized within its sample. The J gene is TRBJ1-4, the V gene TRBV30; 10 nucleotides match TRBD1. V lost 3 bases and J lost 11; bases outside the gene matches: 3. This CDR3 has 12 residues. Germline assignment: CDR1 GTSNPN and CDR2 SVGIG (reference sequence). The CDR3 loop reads CAWRDRGEKLFF. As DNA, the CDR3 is TGTGCCTGGAGGGACAGGGGGGAGAAACTGTTTTTT.

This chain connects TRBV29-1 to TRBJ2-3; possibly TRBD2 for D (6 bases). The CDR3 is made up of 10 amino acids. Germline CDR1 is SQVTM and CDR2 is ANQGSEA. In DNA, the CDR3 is TGCTGCGGGGGCACAGATACGCAGTATTTT. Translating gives CCGGTDTQYF.

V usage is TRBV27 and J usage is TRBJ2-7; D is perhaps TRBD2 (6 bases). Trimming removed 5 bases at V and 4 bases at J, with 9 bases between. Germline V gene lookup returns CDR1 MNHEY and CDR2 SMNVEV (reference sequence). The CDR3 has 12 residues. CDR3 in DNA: TGTGCCAGCAGTCTCCGGGGGTACGAGCAGTACTTC. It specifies CASSLRGYEQYF.

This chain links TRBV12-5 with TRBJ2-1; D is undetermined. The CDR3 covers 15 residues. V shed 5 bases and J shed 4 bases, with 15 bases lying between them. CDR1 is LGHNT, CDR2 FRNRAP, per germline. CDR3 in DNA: TGTGCTAGTGGTCCCGAGCCCGACCCTTACAATGAGCAGTTCTTC. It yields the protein CASGPEPDPYNEQFF.

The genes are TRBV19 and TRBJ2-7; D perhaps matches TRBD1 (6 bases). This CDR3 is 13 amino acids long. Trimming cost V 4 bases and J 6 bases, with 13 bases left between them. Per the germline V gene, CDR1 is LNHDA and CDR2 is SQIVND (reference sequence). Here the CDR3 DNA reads TGTGCCAGTAGTACTCGCCAGGGGTCCGAGCAGTACTTC. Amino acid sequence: CASSTRQGSEQYF.

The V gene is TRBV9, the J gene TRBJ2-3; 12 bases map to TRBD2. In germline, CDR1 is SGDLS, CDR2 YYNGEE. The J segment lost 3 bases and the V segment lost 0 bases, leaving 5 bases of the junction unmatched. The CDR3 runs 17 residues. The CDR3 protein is CASSVEWGTSGTDTQYF. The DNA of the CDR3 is TGTGCCAGCAGCGTAGAGTGGGGGACTAGCGGGACAGATACGCAGTATTTT.

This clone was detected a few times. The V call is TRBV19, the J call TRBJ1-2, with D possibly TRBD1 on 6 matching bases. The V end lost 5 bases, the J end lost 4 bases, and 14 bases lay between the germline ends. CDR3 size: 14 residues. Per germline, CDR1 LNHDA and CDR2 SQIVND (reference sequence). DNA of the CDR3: TGTGCCAGTAGTCCCCAGACAGGTCTCTATGGCTACACCTTC. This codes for CASSPQTGLYGYTF.